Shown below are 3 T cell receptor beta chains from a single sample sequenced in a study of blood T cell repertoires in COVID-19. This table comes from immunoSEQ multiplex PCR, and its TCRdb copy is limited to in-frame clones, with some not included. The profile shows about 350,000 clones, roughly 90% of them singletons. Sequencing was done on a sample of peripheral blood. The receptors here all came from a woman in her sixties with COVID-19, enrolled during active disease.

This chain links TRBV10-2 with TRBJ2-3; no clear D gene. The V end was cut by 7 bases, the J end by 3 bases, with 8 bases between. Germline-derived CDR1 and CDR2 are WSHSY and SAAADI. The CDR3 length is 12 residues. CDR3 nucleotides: TGCGCCAGCATGGCCAGGACAGATACGCAGTATTTT. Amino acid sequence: CASMARTDTQYF.

The CDR3 DNA reads TGTGCCAGCAGTTTTCTCAATCAGCCCCAGCATTTT. Translation: CASSFLNQPQHF. V is TRBV12-3 or TRBV12-4 and J is TRBJ1-5; no firm D call. The CDR3 sequence is 12 residues long. V was clipped by 3 bases and J by 3 bases, with 3 bases between them.

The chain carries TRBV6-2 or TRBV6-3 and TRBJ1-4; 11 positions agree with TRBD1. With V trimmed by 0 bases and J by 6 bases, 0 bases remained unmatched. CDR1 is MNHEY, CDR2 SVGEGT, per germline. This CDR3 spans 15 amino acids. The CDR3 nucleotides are TGTGCCAGCAGTTACTCGGGACAGGGGGATGAAAAACTGTTTTTT. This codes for CASSYSGQGDEKLFF.